This T cell receptor beta chain was captured by sequencing in a study of blood T cells in healthy people across ages. Alongside a J-beta primer mix, a sample-barcoded 5' primer served in a second PCR lasting 7 to 11 cycles. MiXCR, applied by TCRdb to the 5' RACE reads, yields one record per CDR3 protein. The sample records roughly 1.7 million distinct CDR3 sequences, roughly 30% being singletons. The germline V gene has CDR1 MGHRA and CDR2 YSYEKL. The CDR3 has 15 residues. Trimming removed 4 bases from V and 4 bases from J; junction bases left unmatched: 4. This clonotype turned up a few times. This chain links TRBV4-1 with TRBJ2-2; 9 bases are shared with TRBD2. The specimen sequenced was blood. This TCR derives from a woman aged 30 to 39 in good health. CDR3 nucleotides: TGCGCCAGCAGCCTAGTACTAGCGGGCACCGGGGAGCTGTTTTTT. The encoded protein is CASSLVLAGTGELFF.